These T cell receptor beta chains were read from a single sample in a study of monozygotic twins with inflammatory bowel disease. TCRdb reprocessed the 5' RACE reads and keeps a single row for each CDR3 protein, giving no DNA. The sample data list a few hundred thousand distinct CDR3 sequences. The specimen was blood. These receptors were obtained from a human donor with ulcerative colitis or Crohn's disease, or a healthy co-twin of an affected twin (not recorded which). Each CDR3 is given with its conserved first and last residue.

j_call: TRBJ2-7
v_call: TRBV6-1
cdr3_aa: CASRGQGRNYEQYF

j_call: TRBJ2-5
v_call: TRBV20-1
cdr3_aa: CSAGPRDRFQETQYF

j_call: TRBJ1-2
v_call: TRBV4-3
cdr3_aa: CASSQGINYGYTF

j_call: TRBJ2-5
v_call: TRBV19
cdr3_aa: CASSSSVRETQYF

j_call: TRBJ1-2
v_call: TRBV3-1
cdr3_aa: CASSRSNYGYTF

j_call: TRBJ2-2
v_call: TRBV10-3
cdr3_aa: CAIRVARDPTGELFF

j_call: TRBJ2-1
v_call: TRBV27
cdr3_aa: CASSARGAEQFF

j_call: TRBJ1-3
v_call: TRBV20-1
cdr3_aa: CSAESGSGNTIYF

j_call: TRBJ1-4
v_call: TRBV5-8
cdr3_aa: CASSPGLRANEKLFF

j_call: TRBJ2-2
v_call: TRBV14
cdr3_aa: CASSLAGVTGELFF

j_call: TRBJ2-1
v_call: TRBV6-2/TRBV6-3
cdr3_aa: CASSYDPGLVYNEQFF

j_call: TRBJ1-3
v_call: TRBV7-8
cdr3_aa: CASSLAVTISGNTIYF

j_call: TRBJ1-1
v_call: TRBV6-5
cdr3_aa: CASSYGGREAFF

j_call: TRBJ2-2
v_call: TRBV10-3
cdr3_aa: CATVAGGSGELFF

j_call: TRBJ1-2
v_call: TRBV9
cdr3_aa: CASSLGTGGYYGYTF

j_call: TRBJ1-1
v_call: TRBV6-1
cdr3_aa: CASTTHGRGDTEAFF

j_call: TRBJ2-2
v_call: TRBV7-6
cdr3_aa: CASSLLAGGPNTGELFF

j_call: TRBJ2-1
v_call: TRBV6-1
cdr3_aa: CASRESGGNEQFF

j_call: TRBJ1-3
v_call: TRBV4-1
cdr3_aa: CASSHPAKAGNTIYF

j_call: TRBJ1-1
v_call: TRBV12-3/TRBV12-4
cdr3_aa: CASSFQGLNTEAFF

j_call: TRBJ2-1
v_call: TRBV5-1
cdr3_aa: CASSAGTANEQFF

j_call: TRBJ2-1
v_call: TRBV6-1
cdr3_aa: CASTPRARPPNEQFF

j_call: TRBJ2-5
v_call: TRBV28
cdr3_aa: CASGDRQETQYF

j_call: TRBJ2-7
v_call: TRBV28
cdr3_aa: CASTRTGFFDEQYF

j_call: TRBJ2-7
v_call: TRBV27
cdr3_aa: CASSSRGLAGVEQYF

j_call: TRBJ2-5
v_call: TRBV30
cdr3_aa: CAWSNTRETQYF

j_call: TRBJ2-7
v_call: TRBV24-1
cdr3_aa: CATSGDAGKGYEQYF

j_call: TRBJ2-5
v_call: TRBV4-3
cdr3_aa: CASSQDPAGGYGTQYF

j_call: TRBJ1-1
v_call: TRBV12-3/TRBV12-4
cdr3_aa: CASSLTVWTEAFF

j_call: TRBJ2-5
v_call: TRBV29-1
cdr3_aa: CSVEPIRFSGGAGETQYF

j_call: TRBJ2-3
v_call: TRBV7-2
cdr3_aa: CASSSLAGASSDTQYF

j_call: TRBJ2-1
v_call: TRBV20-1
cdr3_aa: CSASRLAGAEGEQFF

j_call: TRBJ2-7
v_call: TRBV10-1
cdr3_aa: CASSGELGYEQYF

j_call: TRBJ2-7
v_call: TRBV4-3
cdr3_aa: CASSQALGSYEQYF

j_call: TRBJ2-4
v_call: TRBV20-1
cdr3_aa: CSARQFILAKNIQYF

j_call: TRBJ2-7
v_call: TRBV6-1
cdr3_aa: CASSADGPTYEQYF

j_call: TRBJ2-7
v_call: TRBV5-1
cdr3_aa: CASSNSMVEQYF

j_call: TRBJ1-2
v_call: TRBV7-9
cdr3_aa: CASSQSGVGYTF

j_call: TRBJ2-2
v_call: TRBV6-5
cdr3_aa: CAISSRTNTGELFF

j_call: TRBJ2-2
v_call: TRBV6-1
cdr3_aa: CASKRGGLNTGELFF

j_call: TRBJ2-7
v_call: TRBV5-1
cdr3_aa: CASSTFGTGRIAGNYEQYF

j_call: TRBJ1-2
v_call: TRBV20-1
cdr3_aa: CSAKGQIDYGYTF

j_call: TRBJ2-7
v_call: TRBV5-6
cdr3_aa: CASSSTGVRHEQYF

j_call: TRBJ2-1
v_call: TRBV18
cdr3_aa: CASSPEGLRIIF

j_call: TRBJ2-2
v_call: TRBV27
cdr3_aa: CASSSLAGTNTGELFF

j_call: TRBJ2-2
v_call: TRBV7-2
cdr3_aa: CASCLQRGLANTGELFF

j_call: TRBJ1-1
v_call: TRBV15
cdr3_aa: CATSSRNPQGAAFF

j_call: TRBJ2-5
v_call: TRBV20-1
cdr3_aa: CSARATTSTETQYF

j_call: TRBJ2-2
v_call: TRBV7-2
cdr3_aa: CASSLDTNTGELFF

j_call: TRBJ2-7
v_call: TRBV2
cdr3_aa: CAIVGSYEQYF

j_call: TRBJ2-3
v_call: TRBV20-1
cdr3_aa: CSAFHLGGSTDTQYF

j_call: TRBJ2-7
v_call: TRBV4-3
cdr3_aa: CASVVQIRVARFNYYEQYF

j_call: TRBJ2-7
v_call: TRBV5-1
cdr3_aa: CASSGTNRDEQYF

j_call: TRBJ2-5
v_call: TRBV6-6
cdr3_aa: CASNQQGRQETQYF

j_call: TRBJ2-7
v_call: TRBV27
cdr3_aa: CASSPTATGVYEQYF

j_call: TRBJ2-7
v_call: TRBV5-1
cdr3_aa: CASSPATGEDEQYF

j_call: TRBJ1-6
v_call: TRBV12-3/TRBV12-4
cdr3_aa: CASRTTPYNSPLHF

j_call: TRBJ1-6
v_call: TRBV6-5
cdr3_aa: CASSYLSGANSPLHF

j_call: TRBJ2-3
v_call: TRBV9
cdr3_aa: CASSVGGADTQYF

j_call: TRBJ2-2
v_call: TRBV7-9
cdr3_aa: CASSFRRLGAGELFF